Below are 10 T cell receptor beta chains sequenced from a single sample in a study of cytomegalovirus exposure and HLA in healthy donors. Assay: immunoSEQ multiplex PCR; the TCRdb copy retains only in-frame clones and omits some. Here the sample spans approximately 190,000 clones, approximately 80% being singletons. Source material: PBMCs. The receptors were gathered from a woman between 25 and 40 years old in good health and CMV-seropositive.

V is TRBV19 and J is TRBJ2-3, with TRBD2 matching over 10 bases. Germline V gene sequence: CDR1 LNHDA, CDR2 SQIVND (reference sequence). J gave up 3 bases and V 7 bases, and 4 bases lay outside the gene matches. The CDR3 has 14 residues. As DNA, the CDR3 is TGTGCCAGTAAGGGGACTAGCGCTACAGATACGCAGTATTTT. Amino acids: CASKGTSATDTQYF. The full variable domain, rest sourced from reference TRBV19 and TRBJ2-3, is DGGITQSPKYLFRKEGQNVTLSCEQNLNHDAMYWYRQDPGQGLRLIYYSQIVNDFQKGDIAEGYSVSREKKESFPLTVTSAQKNPTAFYLCASKGTSATDTQYFGPGTRLTVL.

V is TRBV7-9 and J is TRBJ2-6; D remains ambiguous. The germline V gene has CDR1 SEHNR and CDR2 FQNEAQ (reference sequence). V was trimmed by 0 bases and J by 2 bases, leaving 8 bases between them. This CDR3 region has 16 residues. CDR3 DNA sequence: TGTGCCAGCAGCTTAGCGTCCGGTCCTGGGGCCAACGTCCTGACTTTC. Amino acids: CASSLASGPGANVLTF.

This clone was picked up one time. The chain joins TRBV5-1 to TRBJ2-7, with 11 bases matching TRBD2. The V gene end was trimmed by 1 base and the J gene end by 6 bases; junction bases not matched to a gene: 3. CDR1 is SGHRS and CDR2 is YFSETQ in the germline V gene. This CDR3 region has 14 residues. The CDR3 DNA reads TGCGCCAGCAGCTTGACTAGCGGGAGCTCCGAGCAGTACTTC. This gives the protein CASSLTSGSSEQYF.

The rearrangement links TRBV15 to TRBJ1-2, with TRBD1 matching 7 bases. V lost 2 bases and J lost 2; bases outside the gene matches: 5. The CDR3 totals 15 residues. Per the germline V gene, CDR1 is LNHNV and CDR2 is YYDKDF (reference sequence). The CDR3 sequence: CATSRYRDSNYGYTF. DNA of the CDR3: TGTGCCACCAGCAGATACCGGGACAGCAACTATGGCTACACCTTC.

This rearrangement joins TRBV7-9 to TRBJ1-5; a possible D gene is TRBD1 (5 bases). Trimming took off 8 bases at V and 0 bases at J, with 8 bases between the two ends. This CDR3 region has 13 residues. Germline V gene data show CDR1 as SEHNR and CDR2 as FQNEAQ (reference sequence). CDR3 protein: CASAGDSNQPQHF. In nucleotides, the CDR3 is TGTGCCAGCGCGGGGGATAGCAATCAGCCCCAGCATTTT. Based on the CDR3 plus reference TRBV7-9 and TRBJ1-5, the full variable domain is DTGVSQNPRHKITKRGQNVTFRCDPISEHNRLYWYRQTLGQGPEFLTYFQNEAQLEKSRLLSDRFSAERPKGSFSTLEIQRTEQGDSAMYLCASAGDSNQPQHFGDGTRLSIL.

The J gene is TRBJ1-3, the V gene TRBV7-9; 7 bases map to TRBD1. The CDR3 has 15 residues. V trimming: 3 bases; J trimming: 1 base; junction bases outside the gene matches: 3. In germline, CDR1 is SEHNR, CDR2 FQNEAQ (reference sequence). CDR3 sequence reads: CASSFDRVSGNTIYF. The CDR3 bases are TGTGCCAGCAGCTTCGACAGGGTGTCTGGAAACACCATATATTTT.

J is TRBJ2-1 and V is TRBV5-4; 8 bases are shared with TRBD2. The germline CDR1 and CDR2 sequences are SGHNT and YYREEE (reference sequence). The J segment lost 10 bases and the V segment lost 1 base, leaving 10 bases of the junction unmatched. The CDR3 loop spans 15 amino acids. The CDR3 DNA reads TGTGCCAGCAGCTTGCTGGGACTAGAGGCCAGCGAGCAGTTCTTC. It yields the protein CASSLLGLEASEQFF.

The rearrangement joins TRBV29-1 to TRBJ1-2; a weak D match, TRBD1 (6 bases). The germline gives CDR1 SQVTM, CDR2 ANQGSEA. V shed 4 bases and J shed 3 bases, with 12 bases lying between them. CDR3 length equals 13 residues. The DNA for the CDR3 is TGCAGCGTTGCCACAGGGCAGGACTATGGCTACACCTTC. It translates to CSVATGQDYGYTF.

The chain has TRBV6-5 and TRBJ2-3, with D possibly being TRBD2 (6 bases). Trimming left V 4 bases short and J 0 bases short, with 14 bases between. The germline V gene has CDR1 MNHEY and CDR2 SVGAGI. CDR3 length: 16 residues. CDR3 residues: CASSFTGTGSTDTQYF. The DNA of the CDR3 is TGTGCCAGCAGTTTTACCGGGACTGGGAGCACAGATACGCAGTATTTT.

V is TRBV28 and J is TRBJ2-2, with 7 nucleotides matching TRBD2. The CDR3 has 16 amino acids. With 4 bases clipped from V and 0 bases from J, the junction kept 5 bases outside the gene matches. Germline V lookup: CDR1 MDHEN, CDR2 SYDVKM. CDR3 DNA: TGTGCCAGCAGTTCCCCTCGGGGGGCGAACACCGGGGAGCTGTTTTTT. Protein sequence: CASSSPRGANTGELFF.